The 12 T cell receptor beta chains below come from one sample, sequenced in a study of PD-1 blockade in mismatch repair-deficient tumors. TCRdb's copy holds only in-frame clones and misses some; the assay was immunoSEQ multiplex PCR. The table has around 100,000 clones, 65% to 80% seen once. Specimen: peripheral blood, collected more than 58 weeks after starting pembrolizumab. These receptor sequences come from an adult with mismatch repair-deficient cancer.

J is TRBJ1-1 and V is TRBV6-1, with 10 bases that match TRBD1. This CDR3 has 14 residues. V lost 2 bases and J lost 4; bases outside the gene matches: 1. Per the germline V gene, CDR1 is MNHNS and CDR2 is SASEGT. The CDR3: CASSERQGATEAFF. The CDR3 DNA reads TGTGCCAGCAGTGAAAGACAGGGGGCCACTGAAGCTTTCTTT.

This clone came up once. The rearrangement links TRBV7-2 to TRBJ2-7; D is ambiguous. This CDR3 comprises 13 residues. V lost 6 bases and J lost 0, with 9 bases in between. In germline, CDR1 is SGHTA, CDR2 FQGNSA. CDR3 in amino acids: CASSPTVSYEQYF. The CDR3 DNA reads TGTGCCAGCAGTCCTACAGTCTCCTACGAGCAGTACTTC.

V is TRBV6-1 and J is TRBJ2-1; a weak D match, TRBD1 (5 bases). V was shortened by 5 bases and J by 15 bases, with 14 bases between the two germline ends. The germline V gene encodes CDR1 MNHNS and CDR2 SASEGT. The CDR3 runs 11 residues. The chain's CDR3 is CASSTGTSPFF. The CDR3 DNA reads TGTGCCAGCAGTACAGGAACCTCGCCGTTCTTC.

The V and J genes are TRBV7-2 and TRBJ2-5, with 8 bases that match TRBD2. V lost 2 bases and J lost 5; bases outside the gene matches: 1. Per the germline V gene, CDR1 is SGHTA and CDR2 is FQGNSA. The CDR3 has 13 residues. The CDR3 protein is CASSLSGSETQYF. CDR3 coding DNA: TGTGCCAGCAGCTTAAGCGGGAGTGAGACCCAGTACTTC.

The CDR3 coding sequence is TGTGCCAGCAGCTTTCTAGCGGGAGCAGATGAGACCCAGTACTTC. Amino acids: CASSFLAGADETQYF. The rearrangement links TRBV5-6 to TRBJ2-5, with TRBD2 identical over 10 bases. Per the germline V gene, CDR1 is SGHDT and CDR2 is YYEEEE. CDR3 size: 15 residues. The V and J ends lost 2 bases and 5 bases, in that order; junction bases with no gene match: 6.

The chain combines TRBV4-1 with TRBJ1-4, with D possibly TRBD1 on 5 matching bases. The CDR3 covers 14 residues. Deletions cut 1 base from V and 13 bases from J, with 16 bases between. Germline CDR1 MGHRA, CDR2 YSYEKL. Written as DNA, the CDR3 is TGCGCCAGCAGCCAAGCATATCAGGGCGCGACACTGTTTTTT. Translated, it gives CASSQAYQGATLFF.

The chain recombines TRBV19 with TRBJ2-7; possibly TRBD1 for D (6 bases). Trimming stripped 4 bases from V and 0 bases from J, with 19 bases between. The V gene's germline CDR1 is LNHDA and CDR2 SQIVND (reference sequence). The CDR3 contains 17 residues. For the CDR3, the DNA is TGTGCCAGTAGTACATACTCCGGGACACTTAACTCCTACGAGCAGTACTTC. It specifies CASSTYSGTLNSYEQYF. Full variable domain (remainder filled in from reference TRBV19 and TRBJ2-7): DGGITQSPKYLFRKEGQNVTLSCEQNLNHDAMYWYRQDPGQGLRLIYYSQIVNDFQKGDIAEGYSVSREKKESFPLTVTSAQKNPTAFYLCASSTYSGTLNSYEQYFGPGTRLTVT.

The CDR3, as DNA: TGTGCCAGCAGCTTAGCGGGAGTTGTCTACGAGCAGTACTTC. This sequence encodes CASSLAGVVYEQYF. V and J are TRBV27 and TRBJ2-7; 9 positions agree with TRBD2. V lost 6 bases and J lost 3; bases outside the gene matches: 6. CDR3 length equals 14 residues. Germline lookup yields CDR1 MNHEY and CDR2 SMNVEV (reference sequence).

The chain uses TRBV29-1 and TRBJ2-1, with 8 bases identical to TRBD2. From germline, CDR1 is SQVTM and CDR2 ANQGSEA. The CDR3 extends over 14 amino acids. V trimming: 2 bases; J trimming: 0 bases; junction bases outside the gene matches: 0. Here the CDR3 DNA reads TGCAGCGTTGAACTAGCGGGCTCCTACAATGAGCAGTTCTTC. It is translated as CSVELAGSYNEQFF.

This clone was observed a single time. CDR3 nucleotides: TGTGCCAGCACGAAGGACAGGGCGGGTGAAAAACTGTTTTTT. The encoded protein is CASTKDRAGEKLFF. The chain recombines TRBV6-6 with TRBJ1-4; 8 bases line up with TRBD1. V was pared by 7 bases and J by 7 bases, with 8 bases of the junction left unmatched. The CDR3 spans 14 residues. Germline assignment: CDR1 MNHNY and CDR2 SVGAGI (reference sequence).

Note on this clone: Other nucleotide sequences from this sample produce the same CDR3. This rearrangement joins TRBV2 to TRBJ2-1; D ambiguous. V was trimmed by 6 bases and J by 10 bases, leaving 7 bases between them. Germline V lookup: CDR1 SNHLY, CDR2 FYNNEI. The CDR3 extends over 10 amino acids. CDR3 in DNA: TGTGCCAGCAGCGGTGTGGAGCAGTTCTTC. The encoded protein is CASSGVEQFF.

This clone came up once. V gene TRBV30 combines with J gene TRBJ2-5; D is ambiguous. V was cut by 3 bases and J by 1 base, with 3 bases left in between. The CDR3 is made up of 11 amino acids. Germline V gene sequence: CDR1 GTSNPN, CDR2 SVGIG (reference sequence). The CDR3: CAWSGQETQYF. The CDR3 DNA is TGTGCCTGGAGCGGCCAAGAGACCCAGTACTTC.